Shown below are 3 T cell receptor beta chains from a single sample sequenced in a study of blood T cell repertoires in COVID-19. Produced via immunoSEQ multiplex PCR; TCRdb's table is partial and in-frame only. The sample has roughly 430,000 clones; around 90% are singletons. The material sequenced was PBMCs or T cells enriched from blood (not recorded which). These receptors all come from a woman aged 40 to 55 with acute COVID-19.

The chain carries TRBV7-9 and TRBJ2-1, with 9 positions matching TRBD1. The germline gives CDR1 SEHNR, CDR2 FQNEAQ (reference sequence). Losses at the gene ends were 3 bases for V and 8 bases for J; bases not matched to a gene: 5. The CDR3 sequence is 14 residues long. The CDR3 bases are TGTGCCAGCAGCTTCACAGGGGGCATCCATGAGCAGTTCTTC. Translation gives CASSFTGGIHEQFF.

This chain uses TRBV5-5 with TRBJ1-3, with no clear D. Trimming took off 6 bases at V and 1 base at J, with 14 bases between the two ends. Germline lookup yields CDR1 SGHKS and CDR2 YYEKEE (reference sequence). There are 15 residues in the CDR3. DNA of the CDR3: TGTGCCAGCATCACGGGGAGATTTTCTGGAAACACCATATATTTT. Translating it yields CASITGRFSGNTIYF.

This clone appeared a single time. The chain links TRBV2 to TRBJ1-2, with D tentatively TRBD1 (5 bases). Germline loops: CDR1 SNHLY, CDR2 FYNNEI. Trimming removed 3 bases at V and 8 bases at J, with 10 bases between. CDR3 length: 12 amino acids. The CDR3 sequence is CASSDRGSGYTF. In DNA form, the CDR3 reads TGTGCCAGCAGTGATCGGGGGAGCGGCTACACCTTC.